A single sample gave rise to the 19 T cell receptor beta chains below, sequenced in a study of cytomegalovirus exposure and HLA in healthy donors. The PCR was carried out with 60 Vbeta primers and 13 Jbeta primers. Assay: immunoSEQ multiplex PCR; the TCRdb copy retains only in-frame clones and omits some. In the table there are roughly 100,000 clones, roughly 15% of which are singletons. The sequenced material came from PBMCs. Source of these receptors: a female donor in good health and CMV-seronegative.

This clone was observed a handful of times. The chain uses TRBV25-1 and TRBJ2-5; 9 nucleotides match TRBD1. The V gene end was trimmed by 2 bases and the J gene end by 4 bases; junction bases not matched to a gene: 5. The length of the CDR3 is 15 residues. Germline CDR1 and CDR2: MGHDK and SYGVNS. The CDR3 protein is CASSEGDRVGETQYF. The CDR3, as DNA: TGTGCCAGCAGTGAAGGGGACAGGGTTGGAGAGACCCAGTACTTC.

The V and J genes are TRBV29-1 and TRBJ1-2; D unresolved. V lost 0 bases to trimming and J lost 5 bases, with 7 bases between them. The CDR3 length is 12 residues. The germline V gene encodes CDR1 SQVTM and CDR2 ANQGSEA. The CDR3 loop is CSVEEEEYGYTF. Written as DNA, the CDR3 is TGCAGCGTTGAAGAAGAGGAGTATGGCTACACCTTC.

This chain connects TRBV29-1 to TRBJ2-7, with D perhaps matching TRBD2 (6 bases). Deletions cut 0 bases from V and 3 bases from J, with 12 bases between. The CDR3 covers 14 residues. Germline loops: CDR1 SQVTM, CDR2 ANQGSEA. Written as DNA, the CDR3 is TGCAGCGTTGAAGATGGGGGGAATAGCTACGAGCAGTACTTC. Translated, it gives CSVEDGGNSYEQYF.

This clone was counted only a few times. The chain has TRBV12-5 and TRBJ1-1, with D uncertain. The CDR3 is 12 residues long. V was pared by 2 bases and J by 10 bases, with 11 bases between. Germline V CDR1 and CDR2: LGHNT, FRNRAP. CDR3 sequence reads: CASGLTSPGAFF. The CDR3 nucleotides are TGTGCTAGTGGTTTGACATCCCCTGGAGCTTTCTTT.

The J gene is TRBJ2-5, the V gene TRBV27, with TRBD1 as a possible D gene (6 bases). This CDR3 has 14 amino acids. The V gene's germline CDR1 is MNHEY and CDR2 SMNVEV (reference sequence). V was pared by 5 bases and J by 1 base, with 11 bases between. In DNA, the CDR3 is TGTGCCAGCAGTCTGGGACACCTCCAAGAGACCCAGTACTTC. Its protein is CASSLGHLQETQYF.

In its sample, this clone was seen a few times. The rearrangement uses TRBV6-1 and TRBJ1-2; possibly TRBD1 for D (6 bases). The CDR3 length is 14 residues. Trimming took 2 bases from V and 6 from J, leaving 13 bases between them. Germline assignment: CDR1 MNHNS and CDR2 SASEGT. The CDR3 is CASSERWAGDGYTF. The CDR3 nucleotides are TGTGCCAGCAGTGAAAGGTGGGCAGGGGATGGCTACACCTTC.

V usage is TRBV11-2 and J usage is TRBJ2-7, with 7 positions matching TRBD2. This CDR3 comprises 15 residues. V lost 3 bases to trimming and J lost 2 bases; unmatched junction nucleotides: 7. Germline loops: CDR1 SGHAT, CDR2 FQNNGV. CDR3 in DNA: TGTGCCAGCAGCTTCGAAGCGGGAAGAACCTACGAGCAGTACTTC. Amino acid sequence: CASSFEAGRTYEQYF.

This clone was counted between two and nine times. CDR3 in DNA: TGTGCCAGCAAATTAGGGGACAGGGGGCGCGGCTACACCTTC. Amino acids: CASKLGDRGRGYTF. The genes are TRBV28 and TRBJ1-2; 12 nucleotides line up with TRBD1. V lost 7 bases and J lost 8; bases outside the gene matches: 8. Germline CDR1 is MDHEN and CDR2 is SYDVKM. This CDR3 spans 14 amino acids.

In its sample, this clone was seen a few times. This chain joins TRBV30 and TRBJ1-1, with a possible D match to TRBD1 (6 bases). Germline V lookup: CDR1 GTSNPN, CDR2 SVGIG (reference sequence). This CDR3 has 14 amino acids. V was pared by 4 bases and J by 2 bases, with 14 bases between. DNA of the CDR3: TGTGCCTGGACCACCGGGACACAAAACACTGAAGCTTTCTTT. Protein product: CAWTTGTQNTEAFF.

CDR3 nucleotide sequence: TGTGCCAGCAGCTTGGCATTGGAGCGGGGCGACACCTACGAGCAGTACTTC. Amino acids: CASSLALERGDTYEQYF. The J gene is TRBJ2-7, the V gene TRBV5-6, with 7 bases matching TRBD2. Trimming took 0 bases from V and 2 from J; bases not matched to a gene: 11. The CDR3 is 17 residues long. In germline, CDR1 is SGHDT, CDR2 YYEEEE.

The V gene is TRBV6-1, the J gene TRBJ1-4; 7 bases are a match to TRBD1. Trimming at V came to 1 base and at J to 7 bases, leaving 18 bases not matched to a gene. Germline CDR1 is MNHNS and CDR2 is SASEGT. The CDR3 runs 19 residues. The CDR3 DNA reads TGTGCCAGCAGTGAAGGGGGTGGGATTCGGGGGCGGGACAGTGAAAAACTGTTTTTT. Translated: CASSEGGGIRGRDSEKLFF.

The chain is built from TRBV5-1 and TRBJ2-7; 10 nucleotides line up with TRBD2. The CDR3 loop spans 16 amino acids. Looked up from germline, CDR1 is SGHRS and CDR2 is YFSETQ. Unmatched junction bases numbered 10, after V lost 4 bases and J lost 3 bases. Here the CDR3 DNA reads TGCGCCAGCAGCCCTACTAGCGGGGCCCTCCTCTACGAGCAGTACTTC. It yields the protein CASSPTSGALLYEQYF. The full variable domain, rest sourced from reference TRBV5-1 and TRBJ2-7, is KAGVTQTPRYLIKTRGQQVTLSCSPISGHRSVSWYQQTPGQGLQFLFEYFSETQRNKGNFPGRFSGRQFSNSRSEMNVSTLELGDSALYLCASSPTSGALLYEQYFGPGTRLTVT.

This clone occurred a few times. The chain joins TRBV5-5 to TRBJ2-2; D is unclear. V lost 0 bases to trimming and J lost 6 bases, with 6 bases between them. The CDR3 totals 13 residues. In germline, CDR1 is SGHKS, CDR2 YYEKEE (reference sequence). The CDR3 DNA follows: TGTGCCAGCAGCTTGGACTCGTCCGGGGAGCTGTTTTTT. Translated, it gives CASSLDSSGELFF.

This clone was counted a few times. The chain is built from TRBV4-2 and TRBJ1-1; D gene uncertain. The germline CDR1 and CDR2 sequences are LGHNA and YNFKEQ. CDR3 length: 16 amino acids. V lost 0 bases, J lost 0 bases, and 11 bases lay in between. The CDR3 DNA reads TGTGCCAGCAGCCAAGATGTCCCCGTTATGAACACTGAAGCTTTCTTT. It translates to CASSQDVPVMNTEAFF.

For this clone: In the same sample, other DNA sequences code for this CDR3. The chain couples TRBV28 to TRBJ2-3, with 12 bases that match TRBD2. Germline V lookup: CDR1 MDHEN, CDR2 SYDVKM. The CDR3 length is 15 residues. The trim removed 6 bases at V and 5 bases at J, leaving 6 bases unmatched. The CDR3 bases are TGTGCCAGCAGCAGACTAGCGGGAGTGGGAGATACGCAGTATTTT. It encodes CASSRLAGVGDTQYF.

This clone was seen a handful of times. The genes are TRBV4-1 and TRBJ2-3; weak D call: TRBD1 (6 bases). Between the trimmed V and J ends, which lost 4 bases and 4 bases, there was a span of 18 bases. This CDR3 has 16 amino acids. The germline V gene encodes CDR1 MGHRA and CDR2 YSYEKL. CDR3 sequence reads: CASSLSNPDRSDTQYF. The CDR3 DNA reads as TGCGCCAGCAGCCTAAGTAACCCCGACAGGTCAGATACGCAGTATTTT.

This clone was detected a few times. The rearrangement uses TRBV4-2 and TRBJ2-7; 7 nucleotides match TRBD1. The CDR3 extends over 16 amino acids. Per the germline V gene, CDR1 is LGHNA and CDR2 is YNFKEQ. Trimming took 6 bases from V and 2 from J; bases not matched to a gene: 13. CDR3 sequence (DNA): TGTGCCAGCAGGGGGAAGACAGGGAACAATCCCTACGAGCAGTACTTC. It encodes CASRGKTGNNPYEQYF.

This clone was seen repeatedly, ten times or more. This chain uses TRBV19 with TRBJ2-1; 7 nucleotides align to TRBD2. The V segment lost 3 bases and the J segment 16 bases; nucleotides outside the gene matches: 6. Per germline, CDR1 LNHDA and CDR2 SQIVND (reference sequence). The CDR3 sequence is 11 residues long. CDR3: CASSIGGSNFF. For the CDR3, the DNA is TGTGCCAGTAGTATCGGCGGGAGTAATTTCTTC.

This clone occurred a few times. The V gene is TRBV2, the J gene TRBJ2-5; 10 nucleotides line up with TRBD2. The CDR3 consists of 16 residues. V lost 7 bases, J lost 1 base, and 9 bases stayed unmatched. Germline V gene data show CDR1 as SNHLY and CDR2 as FYNNEI. The DNA of the CDR3 is TGTGCCAGCACGGCCCTACTAGCGGGGCCCCAAGAGACCCAGTACTTC. Its translation: CASTALLAGPQETQYF.